This T cell receptor (beta chain) was retrieved from a study of yellow fever vaccine responses in identical twins (dated by TCRdb to the late 2010s). Context from the whole study: The study precisely tracked vaccine-responding T cell clones in identical twins.

V drops 1 base and J drops 0 bases, leaving 4 bases in between. Measured from the cysteine to the phenylalanine, the CDR3 is 15 residues long. The retained sequence is limited to the CDR3, 45 bases, with the frame set at the first base. Sequences LGHNA (CDR1) and YSLEER (CDR2) are obtained from the germline V gene. The library was built by means of RT-PCR. The sequencing machine was an Illumina HiSeq 2500. TCRdb took the public reads, trimmed them with fastp at Q25, ran MiXCR for clone calling and kept in-frame beta chains. CDR3 protein sequences are deduplicated, and each keeps its most common genes and DNA. The sample has about 3,800 distinct CDR3 sequences on record, around 89% of them singletons. Around 1.8% of the sample lies in the top ten. This clonotype was seen a single time. This clone's antigen is unknown. Per-base quality was not reported, and no clone a single base away is much larger than it. Just one read gives weak support.

The full study reports these points: According to the authors, in identical twins the way T cells responded to vaccination appeared partly convergent and partly personalized.

The chain was built from TRBV4-3 and TRBJ2-6; the D gene identity is not certain. Specimen: T cells from blood (PBMCs), unsorted or a sorted subset (not recorded which), collected before or after yellow fever vaccination (not recorded which). This sequence was found in a woman between 18 and 29 years old who received the yellow fever vaccine. Donor details come from another sample of the same person, matched by shared clones. DNA sequence: TGCGCCAGCAGCCAAGTTCTCTCTGGGGCCAACGTCCTGACTTTC. Translation gives CASSQVLSGANVLTF.